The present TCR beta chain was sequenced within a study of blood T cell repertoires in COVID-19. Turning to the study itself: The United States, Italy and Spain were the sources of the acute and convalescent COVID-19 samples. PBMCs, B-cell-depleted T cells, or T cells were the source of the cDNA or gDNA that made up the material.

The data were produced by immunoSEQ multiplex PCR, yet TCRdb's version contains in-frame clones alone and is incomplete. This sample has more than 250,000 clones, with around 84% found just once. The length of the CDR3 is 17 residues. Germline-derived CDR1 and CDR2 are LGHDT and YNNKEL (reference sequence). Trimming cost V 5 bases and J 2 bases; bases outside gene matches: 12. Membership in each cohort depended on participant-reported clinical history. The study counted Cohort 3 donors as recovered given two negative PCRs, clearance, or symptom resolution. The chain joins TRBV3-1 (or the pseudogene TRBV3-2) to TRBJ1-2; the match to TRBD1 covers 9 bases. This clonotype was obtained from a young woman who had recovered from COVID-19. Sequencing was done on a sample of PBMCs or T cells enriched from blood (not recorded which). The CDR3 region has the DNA TGTGCCAGCAGCTCCCCTTACAGGGGGCGCGGGAACTATGGCTACACCTTC. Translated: CASSSPYRGRGNYGYTF.